These 17 T cell receptor beta chains originate from one sample sequenced in a study of T cell changes during pregnancy in multiple sclerosis. The method was immunoSEQ multiplex PCR; TCRdb's version includes in-frame clones alone and lacks a portion of them. This sample carries about 54,000 clones, about 91% of them seen once, and the ten largest clones take 1% to 1.5%. The sequences come from peripheral blood, collected after pregnancy. All receptors come from a female donor in good health, enrolled as a control in a pregnancy study.

V is TRBV28 and J is TRBJ1-2, with 10 bases lining up with TRBD1. This CDR3 comprises 15 residues. With 5 bases clipped from V and 0 bases from J, the junction kept 3 bases outside the gene matches. Germline V gene data show CDR1 as MDHEN and CDR2 as SYDVKM. DNA of the CDR3: TGTGCCAGCAGTCCGGGGACAGGGGCTAACTATGGCTACACCTTC. Translating gives CASSPGTGANYGYTF.

This chain connects TRBV6-1 to TRBJ2-7; 11 nucleotides match TRBD2. The V and J ends lost 5 bases and 4 bases, in that order; junction bases with no gene match: 7. This CDR3 spans 15 amino acids. Germline CDR1 reads MNHNS; CDR2 reads SASEGT. The CDR3 coding sequence is TGTGCCAGCAGTCCAACTAGCGGGGGAATATACGAGCAGTACTTC. Translation gives CASSPTSGGIYEQYF.

The rearrangement links TRBV5-1 to TRBJ1-2; 9 bases fit TRBD1. Germline trimming cut 3 bases from V and 4 bases from J; bases unmatched to any gene: 10. Germline assignment: CDR1 SGHRS and CDR2 YFSETQ. The CDR3 sequence is 16 residues long. CDR3 nucleotide sequence: TGCGCCAGCAGCTGGGAGACAGGGGGAGCTAGCTATGGCTACACCTTC. Translated: CASSWETGGASYGYTF.

The CDR3 reads CASSPPTGRTEAFF. CDR3 coding DNA: TGTGCCAGCTCACCACCGACAGGGAGGACTGAAGCTTTCTTT. V and J are TRBV18 and TRBJ1-1; 7 bases agree with TRBD1. The V and J ends lost 0 bases and 5 bases, in that order; junction bases with no gene match: 3. Germline values: CDR1 KGHSH, CDR2 LQKENI. The CDR3 has 14 amino acids. The full variable domain, completed using reference TRBV18 and TRBJ1-1, is NAGVMQNPRHLVRRRGQEARLRCSPMKGHSHVYWYRQLPEEGLKFMVYLQKENIIDESGMPKERFSAEFPKEGPSILRIQQVVRGDSAAYFCASSPPTGRTEAFFGQGTRLTVV.

The J gene is TRBJ2-7, the V gene TRBV27; 9 nucleotides align to TRBD2. Trimming removed 3 bases from V and 5 bases from J; junction bases left unmatched: 2. Germline V gene data show CDR1 as MNHEY and CDR2 as SMNVEV (reference sequence). This CDR3 region has 13 residues. This CDR3 reads CASSFSGSDEQYF. In nucleotides, the CDR3 is TGTGCCAGCAGTTTTAGCGGGAGCGACGAGCAGTACTTC.

This clone was seen a single time. V and J are TRBV5-1 and TRBJ1-2; TRBD1 matches 8 bases. The length of the CDR3 is 13 residues. From germline, CDR1 is SGHRS and CDR2 YFSETQ. V shed 4 bases and J 4 bases; nucleotides not matched to a gene: 3. The CDR3 sequence is CASSPGQGYGYTF. For the CDR3, the DNA is TGCGCCAGCAGCCCAGGACAGGGCTATGGCTACACCTTC.

The chain joins TRBV19 to TRBJ2-7, with TRBD2 identical over 9 bases. The germline V gene encodes CDR1 LNHDA and CDR2 SQIVND (reference sequence). This CDR3 is 13 amino acids long. Losses at the gene ends were 8 bases for V and 7 bases for J; bases not matched to a gene: 9. The CDR3 here is CASSSGDLAEQYF. The CDR3 DNA is TGTGCCAGTTCTAGCGGGGACCTGGCTGAGCAGTACTTC. Variable domain in full (rest from reference TRBV19 and TRBJ2-7): DGGITQSPKYLFRKEGQNVTLSCEQNLNHDAMYWYRQDPGQGLRLIYYSQIVNDFQKGDIAEGYSVSREKKESFPLTVTSAQKNPTAFYLCASSSGDLAEQYFGPGTRLTVT.

This clone was recorded once. This chain connects TRBV6-4 to TRBJ2-1; 10 bases are a match to TRBD2. Germline V lookup: CDR1 MRHNA, CDR2 SNTAGT. The CDR3 spans 14 residues. Unmatched junction bases numbered 5, after V lost 6 bases and J lost 6 bases. CDR3 DNA: TGTGCCAGCAGCCGGACTAGCGGAGGCAATGAGCAGTTCTTC. Protein sequence: CASSRTSGGNEQFF.

The chain has TRBV5-1 and TRBJ2-5; a possible D gene is TRBD1 (6 bases). The tail of the sequence fits TRBJ2-7 better, so the J call may be wrong. The CDR3 is 13 amino acids. Looked up from germline, CDR1 is SGHRS and CDR2 is YFSETQ. Written as DNA, the CDR3 is TGCGCCAGCAGCGGGGGCAAAACCTACGAGCAGTACTTC. It specifies CASSGGKTYEQYF.

J is TRBJ1-2 and V is TRBV6-6; D is perhaps TRBD1 (5 bases). The CDR3 contains 15 residues. Germline V gene data show CDR1 as MNHNY and CDR2 as SVGAGI (reference sequence). Trimming left V 2 bases short and J 0 bases short, with 10 bases between. DNA of the CDR3: TGTGCCAGCAGTTACAGTCAGGGAACTAACTATGGCTACACCTTC. Translated: CASSYSQGTNYGYTF.

This clone was observed a single time. The V gene is TRBV28, the J gene TRBJ1-5; 7 nucleotides agree with TRBD1. CDR1 and CDR2 (germline): MDHEN, SYDVKM. The J segment lost 3 bases and the V segment lost 7 bases, leaving 6 bases of the junction unmatched. CDR3 length: 14 amino acids. The CDR3 region is CASINRGVNQPQHF. The CDR3, as DNA: TGTGCCAGCATTAACAGGGGAGTCAATCAGCCCCAGCATTTT.

This chain uses TRBV25-1 with TRBJ2-7; 9 positions agree with TRBD1. CDR3 length equals 13 residues. Trimming took 4 bases from V and 6 from J; bases not matched to a gene: 4. Germline CDR1 is MGHDK and CDR2 is SYGVNS. Here the CDR3 reads CASSVWDRAEQYF. DNA of the CDR3: TGTGCCAGCAGTGTGTGGGACAGGGCCGAGCAGTACTTC.

The chain joins TRBV7-2 to TRBJ1-5, with 9 bases identical to TRBD1. V lost 4 bases, J lost 0 bases, and 10 bases stayed unmatched. There are 18 residues in the CDR3. CDR1 and CDR2 (germline): SGHTA, FQGNSA. CDR3 protein: CASSSQTGGSNSNQPQHF. The CDR3 nucleotides are TGTGCCAGCAGCTCCCAGACAGGGGGTTCTAATAGCAATCAGCCCCAGCATTTT.

The rearrangement uses TRBV6-6 and TRBJ2-3; TRBD1 aligns across 9 bases. The CDR3 contains 14 residues. Per the germline V gene, CDR1 is MNHNY and CDR2 is SVGAGI (reference sequence). J gave up 3 bases and V 8 bases, and 6 bases lay outside the gene matches. This chain's CDR3 is CASSLDRGTDTQYF. The CDR3 DNA is TGTGCCAGCTCCCTGGACAGGGGAACAGATACGCAGTATTTT.

The rearrangement joins TRBV7-6 to TRBJ2-3, with 13 bases aligning to TRBD2. The CDR3 length is 17 residues. After removal of 3 bases from V and 3 bases from J, the junction contained 6 bases not matched to a gene. Per the germline V gene, CDR1 is SGHVS and CDR2 is FNYEAQ. The CDR3 spells CASSLGTSGAITDTQYF. The CDR3 DNA sequence: TGTGCCAGCAGCTTGGGGACTAGCGGGGCCATAACAGATACGCAGTATTTT.

The V and J genes are TRBV5-1 and TRBJ1-1; 7 bases map to TRBD1. The CDR3 contains 17 residues. Looked up from germline, CDR1 is SGHRS and CDR2 is YFSETQ. The trim removed 4 bases at V and 1 base at J, leaving 13 bases unmatched. The CDR3 spells CASSPIGTEISNTEAFF. CDR3 DNA sequence: TGCGCCAGCAGCCCAATCGGGACAGAAATATCGAACACTGAAGCTTTCTTT.

The chain is built from TRBV15 and TRBJ1-2, with 7 bases fitting TRBD1. The CDR3 is 13 residues long. In germline, CDR1 is LNHNV, CDR2 YYDKDF (reference sequence). J lost 8 bases, V lost 5 bases, and 8 bases had no gene match. CDR3 in DNA: TGTGCCACCAGCCCCGGGACAGTCGGAGGCTACACCTTC. The encoded protein is CATSPGTVGGYTF.